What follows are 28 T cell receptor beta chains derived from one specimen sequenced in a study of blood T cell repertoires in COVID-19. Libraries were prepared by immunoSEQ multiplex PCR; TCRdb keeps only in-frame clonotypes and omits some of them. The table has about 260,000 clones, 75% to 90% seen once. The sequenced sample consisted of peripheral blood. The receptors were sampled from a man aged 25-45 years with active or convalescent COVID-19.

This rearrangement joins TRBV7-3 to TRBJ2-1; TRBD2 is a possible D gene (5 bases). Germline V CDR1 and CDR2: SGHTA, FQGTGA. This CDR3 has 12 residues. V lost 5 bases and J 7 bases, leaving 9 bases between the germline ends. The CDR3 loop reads CASSGRGNEQFF. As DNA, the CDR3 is TGTGCCAGCAGCGGACGAGGGAATGAGCAGTTCTTC.

The CDR3 sequence is CASSLADRTPLHF. CDR3 nucleotide sequence: TGTGCCAGCAGCTTAGCGGACAGGACACCCCTCCACTTT. The chain joins TRBV7-2 to TRBJ1-6, with TRBD1 matching 7 bases. Germline loops: CDR1 SGHTA, CDR2 FQGNSA. Trimming at V came to 0 bases and at J to 11 bases, leaving 1 base not matched to a gene. This CDR3 has 13 residues.

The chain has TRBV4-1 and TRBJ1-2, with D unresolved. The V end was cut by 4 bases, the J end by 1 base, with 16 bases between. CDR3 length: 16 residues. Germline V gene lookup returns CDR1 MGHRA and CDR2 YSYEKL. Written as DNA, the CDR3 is TGCGCCAGCAGCCGACAAGCAGCGGGGTTTAACTATGGCTACACCTTC. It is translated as CASSRQAAGFNYGYTF.

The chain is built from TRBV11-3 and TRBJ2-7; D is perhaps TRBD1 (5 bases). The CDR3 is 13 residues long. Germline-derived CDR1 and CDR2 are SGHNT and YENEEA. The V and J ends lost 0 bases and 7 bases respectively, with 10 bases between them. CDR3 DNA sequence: TGTGCCAGCAGCTTAGAGGCAGGGTTGGAGCAGTACTTC. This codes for CASSLEAGLEQYF.

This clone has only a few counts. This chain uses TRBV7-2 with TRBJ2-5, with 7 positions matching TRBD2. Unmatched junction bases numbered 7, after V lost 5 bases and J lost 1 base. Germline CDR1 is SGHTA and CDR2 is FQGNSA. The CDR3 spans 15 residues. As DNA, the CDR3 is TGTGCCAGCAGCCCCCTTGGGACTATCCAAGAGACCCAGTACTTC. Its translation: CASSPLGTIQETQYF.

CDR3 DNA sequence: TGTGCCAGCAACCATCCGAACTACAGGGGCGACACTGAAGCTTTCTTT. Protein: CASNHPNYRGDTEAFF. The genes are TRBV6-7 and TRBJ1-1; 7 positions agree with TRBD1. TRBV6-7 is assigned to the ORF class and has an uncertain function. The CDR3 totals 16 residues. Losses at the gene ends were 7 bases for V and 3 bases for J; bases not matched to a gene: 14.

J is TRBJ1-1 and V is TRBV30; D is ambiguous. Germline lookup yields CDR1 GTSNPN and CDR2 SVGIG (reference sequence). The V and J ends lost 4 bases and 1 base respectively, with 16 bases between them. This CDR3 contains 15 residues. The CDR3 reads CAWMTYVLGNTEAFF. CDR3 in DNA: TGTGCCTGGATGACATACGTCCTGGGGAACACTGAAGCTTTCTTT.

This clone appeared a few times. The CDR3 nucleotides read TGTGCCAGCTTCCCTCCAAGGACAGGTGTTAATCAGCCCCAGCATTTT. The encoded protein is CASFPPRTGVNQPQHF. The gene calls are TRBV5-6 and TRBJ1-5; 7 positions agree with TRBD1. Germline CDR1 SGHDT, CDR2 YYEEEE. The CDR3 totals 16 residues. The V gene end was trimmed by 7 bases and the J gene end by 4 bases; junction bases not matched to a gene: 14.

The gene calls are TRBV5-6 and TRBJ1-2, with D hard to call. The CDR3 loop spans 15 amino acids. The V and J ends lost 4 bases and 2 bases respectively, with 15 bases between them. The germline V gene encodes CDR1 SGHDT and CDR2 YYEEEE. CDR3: CASSVSPQENYGYTF. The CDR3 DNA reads TGTGCCAGCAGCGTTTCCCCTCAGGAAAACTATGGCTACACCTTC.

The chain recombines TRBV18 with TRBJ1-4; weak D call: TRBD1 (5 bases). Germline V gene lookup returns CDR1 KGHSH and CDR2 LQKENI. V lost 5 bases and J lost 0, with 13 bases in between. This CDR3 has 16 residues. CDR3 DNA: TGTGCCAGCTCAAAAGGAAGGGGCTCAACTAATGAAAAACTGTTTTTT. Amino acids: CASSKGRGSTNEKLFF.

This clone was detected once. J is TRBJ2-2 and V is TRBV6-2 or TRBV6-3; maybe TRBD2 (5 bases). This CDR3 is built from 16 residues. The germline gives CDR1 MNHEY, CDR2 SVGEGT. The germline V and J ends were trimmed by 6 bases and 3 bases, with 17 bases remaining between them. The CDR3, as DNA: TGTGCCAGCAGCAACCGGAGGAGGTGGGACACCGGGGAGCTGTTTTTT. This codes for CASSNRRRWDTGELFF.

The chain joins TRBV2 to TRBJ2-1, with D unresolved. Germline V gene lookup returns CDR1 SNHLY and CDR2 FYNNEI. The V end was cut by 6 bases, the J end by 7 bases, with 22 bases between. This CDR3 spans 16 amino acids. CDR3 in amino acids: CASRKPAVSRVNEQFF. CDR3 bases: TGTGCCAGCAGGAAACCCGCGGTGTCCCGGGTAAATGAGCAGTTCTTC. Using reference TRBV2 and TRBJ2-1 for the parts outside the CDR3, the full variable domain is EPEVTQTPSHQVTQMGQEVILRCVPISNHLYFYWYRQILGQKVEFLVSFYNNEISEKSEIFDDQFSVERPDGSNFTLKIRSTKLEDSAMYFCASRKPAVSRVNEQFFGPGTRLTVL.

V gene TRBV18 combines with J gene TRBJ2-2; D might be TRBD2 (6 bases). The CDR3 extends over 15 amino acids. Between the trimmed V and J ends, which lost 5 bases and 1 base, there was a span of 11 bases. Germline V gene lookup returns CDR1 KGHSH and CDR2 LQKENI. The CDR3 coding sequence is TGTGCCAGCTCAGACGGACTACAGAACACCGGGGAGCTGTTTTTT. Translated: CASSDGLQNTGELFF.

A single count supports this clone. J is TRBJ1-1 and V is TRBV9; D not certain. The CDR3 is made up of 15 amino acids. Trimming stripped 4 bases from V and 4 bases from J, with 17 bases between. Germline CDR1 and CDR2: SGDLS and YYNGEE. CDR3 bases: TGTGCCAGCAGCAATCCTGCCACAGCGGGCACTGAAGCTTTCTTT. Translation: CASSNPATAGTEAFF.

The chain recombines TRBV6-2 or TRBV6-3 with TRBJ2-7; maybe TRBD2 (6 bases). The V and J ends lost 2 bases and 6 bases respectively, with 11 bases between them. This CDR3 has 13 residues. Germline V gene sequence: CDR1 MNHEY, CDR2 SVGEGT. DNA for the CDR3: TGTGCCAGCAGTTACGGCGGGGCCCCCGAGCAGTACTTC. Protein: CASSYGGAPEQYF.

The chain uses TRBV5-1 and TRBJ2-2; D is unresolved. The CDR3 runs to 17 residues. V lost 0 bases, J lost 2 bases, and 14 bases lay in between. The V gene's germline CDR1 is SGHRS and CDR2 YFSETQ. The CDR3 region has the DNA TGCGCCAGCAGCTTGGTTCCCGTGACAACTAACACCGGGGAGCTGTTTTTT. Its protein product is CASSLVPVTTNTGELFF.

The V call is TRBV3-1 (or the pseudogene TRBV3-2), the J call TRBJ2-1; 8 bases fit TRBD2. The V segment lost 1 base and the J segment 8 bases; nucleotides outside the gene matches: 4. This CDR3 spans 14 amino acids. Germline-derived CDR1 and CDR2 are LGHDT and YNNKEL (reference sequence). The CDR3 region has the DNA TGTGCCAGCAGCCAAGGGACTAGCTTCCATGAGCAGTTCTTC. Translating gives CASSQGTSFHEQFF.

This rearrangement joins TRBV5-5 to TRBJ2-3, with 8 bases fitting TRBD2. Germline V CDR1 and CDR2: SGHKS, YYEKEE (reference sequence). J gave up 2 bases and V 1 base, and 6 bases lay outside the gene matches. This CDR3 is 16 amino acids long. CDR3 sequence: CASSLLAGGLTDTQYF. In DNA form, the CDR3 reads TGTGCCAGCAGCTTGTTGGCGGGGGGCCTCACAGATACGCAGTATTTT.

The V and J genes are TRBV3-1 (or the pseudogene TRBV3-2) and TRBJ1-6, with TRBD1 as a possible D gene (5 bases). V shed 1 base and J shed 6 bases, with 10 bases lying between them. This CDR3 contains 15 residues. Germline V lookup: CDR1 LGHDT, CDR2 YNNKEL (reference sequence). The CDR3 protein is CASSQARVRNSPLHF. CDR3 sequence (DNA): TGTGCCAGCAGCCAAGCCAGGGTACGTAATTCACCCCTCCACTTT.

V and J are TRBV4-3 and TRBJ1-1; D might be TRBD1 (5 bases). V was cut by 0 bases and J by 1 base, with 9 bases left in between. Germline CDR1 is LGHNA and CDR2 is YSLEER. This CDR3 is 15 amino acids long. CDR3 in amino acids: CASSQDGGENTEAFF. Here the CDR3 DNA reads TGCGCCAGCAGCCAAGACGGAGGGGAGAACACTGAAGCTTTCTTT.

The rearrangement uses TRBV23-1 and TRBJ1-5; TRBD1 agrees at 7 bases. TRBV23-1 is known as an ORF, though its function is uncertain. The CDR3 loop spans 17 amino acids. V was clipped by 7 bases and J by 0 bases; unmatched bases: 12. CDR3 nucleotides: TGCGCCAGCACCGAAGACAGGGTTCGATCTAGCAATCAGCCCCAGCATTTT. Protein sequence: CASTEDRVRSSNQPQHF.

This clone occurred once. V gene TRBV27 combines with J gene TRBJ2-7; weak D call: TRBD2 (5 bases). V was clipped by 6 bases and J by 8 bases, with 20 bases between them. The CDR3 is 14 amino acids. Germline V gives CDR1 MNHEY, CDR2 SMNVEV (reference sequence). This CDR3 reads CASRPREGSRQQYF. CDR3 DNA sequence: TGTGCCAGCAGACCCCGTGAGGGTAGTCGGCAGCAGTACTTC.

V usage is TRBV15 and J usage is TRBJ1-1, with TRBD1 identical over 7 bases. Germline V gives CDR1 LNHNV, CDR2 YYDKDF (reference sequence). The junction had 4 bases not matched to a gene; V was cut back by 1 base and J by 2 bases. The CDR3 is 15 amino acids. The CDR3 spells CATSRGTGENTEAFF. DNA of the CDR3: TGTGCCACCAGCAGAGGAACAGGGGAAAACACTGAAGCTTTCTTT. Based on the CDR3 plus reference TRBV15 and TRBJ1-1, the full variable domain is DAMVIQNPRYQVTQFGKPVTLSCSQTLNHNVMYWYQQKSSQAPKLLFHYYDKDFNNEADTPDNFQSRRPNTSFCFLDIRSPGLGDTAMYLCATSRGTGENTEAFFGQGTRLTVV.

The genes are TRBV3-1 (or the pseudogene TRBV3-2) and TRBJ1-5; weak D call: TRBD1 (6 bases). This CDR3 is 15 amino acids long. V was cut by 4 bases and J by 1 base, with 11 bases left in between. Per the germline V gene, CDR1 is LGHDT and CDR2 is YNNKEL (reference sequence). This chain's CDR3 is CASSPTDRSNQPQHF. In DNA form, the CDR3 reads TGTGCCAGCAGCCCAACGGACAGAAGCAATCAGCCCCAGCATTTT.

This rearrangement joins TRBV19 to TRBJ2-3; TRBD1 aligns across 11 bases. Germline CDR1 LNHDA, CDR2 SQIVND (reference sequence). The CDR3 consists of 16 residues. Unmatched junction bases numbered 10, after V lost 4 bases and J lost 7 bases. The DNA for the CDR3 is TGTGCCAGTAGTACCCGGACAGGGGGCCTGGAAAATACGCAGTATTTT. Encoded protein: CASSTRTGGLENTQYF.

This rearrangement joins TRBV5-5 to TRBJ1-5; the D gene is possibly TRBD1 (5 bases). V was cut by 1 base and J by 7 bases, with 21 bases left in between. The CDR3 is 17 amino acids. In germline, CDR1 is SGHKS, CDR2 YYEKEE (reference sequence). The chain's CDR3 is CASSLFTGPLIDQPQHF. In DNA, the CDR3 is TGTGCCAGCAGCTTGTTTACAGGTCCCTTAATCGACCAGCCCCAGCATTTT. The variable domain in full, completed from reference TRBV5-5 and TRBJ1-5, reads DAGVTQSPTHLIKTRGQQVTLRCSPISGHKSVSWYQQVLGQGPQFIFQYYEKEERGRGNFPDRFSARQFPNYSSELNVNALLLGDSALYLCASSLFTGPLIDQPQHFGDGTRLSIL.

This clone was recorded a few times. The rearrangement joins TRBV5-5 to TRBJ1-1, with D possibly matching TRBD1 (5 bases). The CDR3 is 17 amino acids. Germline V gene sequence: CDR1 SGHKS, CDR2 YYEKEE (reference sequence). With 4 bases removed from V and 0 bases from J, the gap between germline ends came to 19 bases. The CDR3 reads CASSPLASQGMNTEAFF. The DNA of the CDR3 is TGTGCCAGCAGCCCCTTGGCCTCTCAGGGCATGAACACTGAAGCTTTCTTT.

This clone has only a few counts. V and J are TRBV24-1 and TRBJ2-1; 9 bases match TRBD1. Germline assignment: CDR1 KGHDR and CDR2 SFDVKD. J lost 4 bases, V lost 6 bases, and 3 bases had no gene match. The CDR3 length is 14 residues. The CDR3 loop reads CATSSGTGYNEQFF. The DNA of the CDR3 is TGTGCCACCAGTTCCGGGACAGGGTACAATGAGCAGTTCTTC.